This T cell receptor (beta chain) was captured by sequencing in a study of glioma-infiltrating T cells. The study's findings and limits: Only very few CDR3 sequences appeared in both tissue and blood. Non-neoplastic patients had below-expected tissue-blood divergence, while all gliomas exceeded expectation.

About this clonotype: Its antigen is not identified. Germline and junction disagree at one end, which may indicate a read error.

Using RNA template, CDR3s of TCR alpha and beta were amplified with iRepertoire arm-PCR. For one-step reverse transcription and amplification, 100-400 ng of tissue mRNA or PBMC total RNA was used. TCRdb re-analysed the multiplex PCR reads in MiXCR, keeping a single row per CDR3 protein. The sample contains around 120,000 distinct CDR3 sequences, 24% of which appear only once. CDR1 is SQVTM and CDR2 is ANQGSEA in the germline V gene. This CDR3 comprises 14 residues. The origin of this receptor is a human donor with low-grade glioma or glioblastoma, undergoing nonglioma brain surgery, or in good health (not recorded which). The specimen sequenced was glioma tissue, nonneoplastic brain tissue, or PBMCs (not recorded which). The V gene is TRBV29-1, the J gene TRBJ2-1, with 10 bases fitting TRBD2. The CDR3 is CSVALAGANNEQIF. The CDR3 bases are TGCAGCGTAGCTCTAGCGGGGGCAAACAATGAGCAGATCTTC.